The rows below give T cell receptor beta chains drawn from one sample of a study of cytomegalovirus exposure and HLA in healthy donors. Sequencing used immunoSEQ multiplex PCR; TCRdb keeps in-frame clones, though not all of them. The repertoire holds under 150,000 clones, over 60% seen once, with over 2% in the top ten. Sample: PBMCs. These receptors were obtained from a man aged 40-50 years in good health and CMV-seronegative. Both conserved end residues are part of each CDR3. Each record gives: clone size, J gene, V gene, D gene, CDR3 DNA, CDR3 protein. The D gene is left open where the match is weak. The size of a clone is reported for some rows only, either as once, few or many, or as a class for expanded clones.

>few|TRBJ2-1|TRBV2|TRBD2
TGTGCCAGCAGTAGGACTAGCGGGGTCTATGAGCAGTTCTTC
CASSRTSGVYEQFF
>-|TRBJ2-7|TRBV30|TRBD1
TGTGCCTGGAGTGTAACAGGGGACCCCTCCTACGAGCAGTACTTC
CAWSVTGDPSYEQYF
>-|TRBJ1-5|TRBV6-5|TRBD1
TGTGCCAGCAGTCCGGACAGGGAACAGCCCCAGCATTTT
CASSPDREQPQHF
>-|TRBJ1-1|TRBV10-1|TRBD1
TGCGCCAGACAGGGGGTGGGGAACACTGAAGCTTTCTTT
CARQGVGNTEAFF
>-|TRBJ2-4|TRBV2|TRBD2
TGTGCCAGCAGGGGGGGGACGGAACACAAAAACATTCAGTACTTC
CASRGGTEHKNIQYF
>-|TRBJ1-1|TRBV10-2|-
TGCGCCAGCAGTGCGGAGGCTACAGGGTTGAACACTGAAGCTTTCTTT
CASSAEATGLNTEAFF
>-|TRBJ1-2|TRBV5-1|-
TGCGCCAGCAGCTTGTATCGGGGGGCCACAGACTATGGCTACACCTTC
CASSLYRGATDYGYTF
>-|TRBJ1-6|TRBV6-5|-
TGTGCCAGCAGTTATTCCTTAGACAGGAAAAATTCACCCCTCCACTTT
CASSYSLDRKNSPLHF
>few|TRBJ2-1|TRBV10-2|TRBD1
TGCGCCAGCGTGGTGGACAGGAACAATGAGCAGTTCTTC
CASVVDRNNEQFF
>-|TRBJ2-2|TRBV9|TRBD2
TGTGCCAGCAGCGTTGGGACTAGCACAACCGGGGAGCTGTTTTTT
CASSVGTSTTGELFF
>-|TRBJ2-2|TRBV7-2|-
TGTGCCAGCAGCTTAGGCGGTACCGGGGAGCTGTTTTTT
CASSLGGTGELFF
>few|TRBJ1-1|TRBV7-9|-
TGTGCCAGCAGCCTCCTCGTGGGCGGGGCTGAAGCTTTCTTT
CASSLLVGGAEAFF
>-|TRBJ1-2|TRBV28|-
TGTGCCAGCAGTTTGGCCGGAGGTAACTATGGCTACACCTTC
CASSLAGGNYGYTF
>-|TRBJ1-3|TRBV10-3|TRBD1
TGTGCCATCAGTGAGCCCGGACAGGCCTCTGGAAACACCATATATTTT
CAISEPGQASGNTIYF
>-|TRBJ2-5|TRBV5-5|-
TGTGCCAGCAGCCTATGGGCGGGAGAGACCCAGTACTTC
CASSLWAGETQYF
>-|TRBJ2-1|TRBV5-1|TRBD2
TGCGCCAGCAGCATGCCGGGACTAGCGGGAGTTAGTGAGCAGTTCTTC
CASSMPGLAGVSEQFF
>-|TRBJ2-7|TRBV7-9|TRBD1
TGTTCCAGCAGCTTTGGACAGGTAGACTACGAGCAGTACTTC
CSSSFGQVDYEQYF
>-|TRBJ1-6|TRBV7-9|-
TGTGCCAGCAGCCTTGAGAGTTCACCCCTCCACTTT
CASSLESSPLHF
>-|TRBJ2-3|TRBV4-3|TRBD2
TGCGCCAGCAGCCAAGATGCGGGAGGGGGAGATACGCAGTATTTT
CASSQDAGGGDTQYF
>-|TRBJ1-4|TRBV5-1|TRBD1
TGCGCCAGCAGAGGACAGGGGAAGAATGAAAAACTGTTTTTT
CASRGQGKNEKLFF
>-|TRBJ2-2|TRBV13|TRBD2
TGTGCCAGCAGCCATAGCGGGGGGGCCGTCGGGGAGCTGTTTTTT
CASSHSGGAVGELFF
>-|TRBJ2-7|TRBV6-5|-
TGTGCCAGCAGTTTCGGACTGGGGGAGCAGTACTTC
CASSFGLGEQYF
>-|TRBJ2-7|TRBV13|TRBD1
TGTGCCAGCAGCTTCGGGACAGGGAACGAGCAGTACTTC
CASSFGTGNEQYF
>-|TRBJ1-2|TRBV7-2|TRBD1
TGTGCCAGCAGCTCGCTCCGGGACAGGGGAGGTGGCTACACCTTC
CASSSLRDRGGGYTF
>once|TRBJ2-1|TRBV15|-
TGTGCCACCCGAAGGGGACTTGACCTCTCCTACAATGAGCAGTTCTTC
CATRRGLDLSYNEQFF
>-|TRBJ1-4|TRBV11-2|-
TGTGCCAGCAGCTTAGGGGGGACTGGGAAACTGTTTTTT
CASSLGGTGKLFF
>once|TRBJ2-3|TRBV5-1|TRBD2
TGCGCCAGCAGCTTGGTGGTTAGCGGGAGTGCAGATACGCAGTATTTT
CASSLVVSGSADTQYF
>-|TRBJ1-1|TRBV9|TRBD1
TGTGCCAGCAGCCCGGGACAGTATTACACTGAAGCTTTCTTT
CASSPGQYYTEAFF
>-|TRBJ1-4|TRBV5-1|-
TGCGCCAGCAGTTTGGACGGGTTCGGTGAAAAACTGTTTTTT
CASSLDGFGEKLFF
>-|TRBJ2-7|TRBV27|TRBD1
TGTGCCAGCAGTCTAACCGGGACAGGGGCCTACGAGCAGTACTTC
CASSLTGTGAYEQYF
>-|TRBJ2-3|TRBV5-4|TRBD2
TGTGTCTGCCACGTTGCGGGAGGTCAAGATACGCAGTATTTT
CVCHVAGGQDTQYF
>-|TRBJ2-2|TRBV5-1|-
TGCGCCAGCAGCTTGGGTCTAGCAAACACCGGGGAGCTGTTTTTT
CASSLGLANTGELFF
>-|TRBJ2-7|TRBV28|-
TGTGCCAGCAGTTTGGGCGGGTACCGCGAGCAGTACTTC
CASSLGGYREQYF
>-|TRBJ1-2|TRBV4-1|TRBD1
TGCGCCAGCAGCCAAGAACCCCAGGGGGGCCTCTATGGCTACACCTTC
CASSQEPQGGLYGYTF
>-|TRBJ2-1|TRBV28|-
TGTGCCAGCAGTTTTAGGCGGGATAGGGATGAGCAGTTCTTC
CASSFRRDRDEQFF
>-|TRBJ2-3|TRBV6-1|-
TGTGCCAGCAGTGTCATAACTAGCACAGATACGCAGTATTTT
CASSVITSTDTQYF
>few|TRBJ2-7|TRBV6-5|-
TGTGCCAGCAGTTACCGGCCAGGGGCCTCCTACGAGCAGTACTTC
CASSYRPGASYEQYF
>once|TRBJ2-7|TRBV27|TRBD1
TGTGCCAGCAGTTTTGGGGGACAGGGTTCCTACGAGCAGTACTTC
CASSFGGQGSYEQYF
>few|TRBJ1-2|TRBV21-1|-
TGTGCCAGCAGCAAAGATTGGGGAGGGTGCGGCTACACCTTC
CASSKDWGGCGYTF
>-|TRBJ2-1|TRBV5-6|TRBD2
TGTGCCAGCAGCTCAACCCAGGGGGCTAGCGGGAGTGTCGATGAGCAGTTCTTC
CASSSTQGASGSVDEQFF
>-|TRBJ2-3|TRBV18|-
TGTGCCAGCTCACCGGCCCGGGGGACGAACACAGATACGCAGTATTTT
CASSPARGTNTDTQYF
>few|TRBJ2-2|TRBV30|TRBD1
TGTGCCTGGAGTCCCCGGGACAGCGGGGAGCTGTTTTTT
CAWSPRDSGELFF
>-|TRBJ1-2|TRBV19|-
TGTGCCAGTAGCGCAGGGCCAGACTATGGCTACACCTTC
CASSAGPDYGYTF
>-|TRBJ2-5|TRBV4-2|TRBD2
TGTGCCAGCAGTACGGGTGTGGGACTACATAAAGAGACCCAGTACTTC
CASSTGVGLHKETQYF
>-|TRBJ2-2|TRBV2|TRBD1
TGTGCCAGCACTCAACAGGGGTCCGGGGAGCTGTTTTTT
CASTQQGSGELFF
>-|TRBJ1-6|TRBV5-1|-
TGCGCCAGCAGCTTACGTATGGGAGGGTCACCCCTCCACTTT
CASSLRMGGSPLHF
>-|TRBJ2-7|TRBV5-6|TRBD2
TGTGCCAGCAGCTTCGGGGGGTACCGGGGCGAGCAGTACTTC
CASSFGGYRGEQYF
>-|TRBJ1-5|TRBV7-3|-
TGTGCCAGCAGCCCCCAGGCGAATCAGCCCCAGCATTTT
CASSPQANQPQHF
>-|TRBJ2-7|TRBV5-6|-
TGTGCCAGCAGTCACCCCAGGATCGCCTACGAGCAGTACTTC
CASSHPRIAYEQYF
>-|TRBJ1-5|TRBV7-9|-
TGTGCCAGCAGCTTACAAGGGGGAGACCAGCCCCAGCATTTT
CASSLQGGDQPQHF